Following are 7 T cell receptor beta chains from one sample sequenced in a study of a mutant IDH1 vaccine in newly diagnosed glioma. Measured with immunoSEQ multiplex PCR; TCRdb has only the in-frame clones, and not every one. Here the sample spans fewer than 70,000 clones, over 80% being singletons. These receptors' antigens are unknown. Time point specified: week 5, during vaccination. A 20-mer mutant IDH1 peptide at 300 ug was injected subcutaneously with topical imiquimod. Specimen: PBMCs, collected from a glioma patient whose treatment included an IDH1 peptide vaccine. These receptors all stem from a woman aged 40 to 50 with glioma.

This chain connects TRBV4-1 to TRBJ2-7, with 7 bases fitting TRBD1. The V gene end was trimmed by 4 bases and the J gene end by 6 bases; junction bases not matched to a gene: 9. CDR1 and CDR2 (germline): MGHRA, YSYEKL. The CDR3 contains 14 residues. The CDR3 region is CASSLQTGIPEQYF. CDR3 bases: TGCGCCAGCAGCCTACAGACAGGGATCCCCGAGCAGTACTTC.

In regard to this clone: This sequence may be a read error, since a much larger clone differs from it by one base. The chain recombines TRBV11-3 with TRBJ1-1; D is ambiguous. Germline loops: CDR1 SGHNT, CDR2 YENEEA. This CDR3 region has 13 residues. V lost 1 base and J 1 base, leaving 4 bases between the germline ends. CDR3 in amino acids: CASSLGGNTEAFF. The CDR3 DNA reads as TGTGCCAGCAGCTTAGGGGGGAACACTGAAGCTTTCTTT.

The V gene is TRBV2, the J gene TRBJ2-3, with 8 bases that match TRBD2. CDR3 length: 15 amino acids. Germline V gene lookup returns CDR1 SNHLY and CDR2 FYNNEI. V lost 3 bases to trimming and J lost 4 bases; unmatched junction nucleotides: 6. CDR3 sequence reads: CASSESGSFPDTQYF. CDR3 bases: TGTGCCAGCAGTGAGAGCGGGAGTTTCCCAGATACGCAGTATTTT. Filled out from reference TRBV2 and TRBJ2-3, the complete variable domain reads EPEVTQTPSHQVTQMGQEVILRCVPISNHLYFYWYRQILGQKVEFLVSFYNNEISEKSEIFDDQFSVERPDGSNFTLKIRSTKLEDSAMYFCASSESGSFPDTQYFGPGTRLTVL.

This clone has only one observation. The chain couples TRBV5-1 to TRBJ2-2; 9 bases align to TRBD2. V dropped 6 bases and J dropped 5; count of bases not matched to a gene: 11. The germline gives CDR1 SGHRS, CDR2 YFSETQ. The CDR3 has 16 amino acids. In nucleotides, the CDR3 is TGCGCCAGCACCGTCTTAGCGGGAGTGGTAACCGGGGAGCTGTTTTTT. Protein product: CASTVLAGVVTGELFF.

This chain links TRBV18 with TRBJ2-5; D is ambiguous. Trimming stripped 5 bases from V and 2 bases from J, with 12 bases between. Germline values: CDR1 KGHSH, CDR2 LQKENI. This CDR3 has 14 amino acids. CDR3 loop: CASSGSRNQETQYF. Written as DNA, the CDR3 is TGTGCCAGCTCAGGTTCCAGGAATCAAGAGACCCAGTACTTC.

In its sample, this clone was seen once. The rearrangement links TRBV5-1 to TRBJ2-3; TRBD2 matches 10 bases. The V gene's germline CDR1 is SGHRS and CDR2 YFSETQ. Unmatched junction bases numbered 9, after V lost 5 bases and J lost 3 bases. The CDR3 consists of 16 residues. This CDR3 reads CASRASGRGATDTQYF. CDR3 coding DNA: TGCGCCAGCAGGGCGAGCGGGAGGGGGGCGACAGATACGCAGTATTTT. Drawing the rest from reference TRBV5-1 and TRBJ2-3, the complete variable domain is KAGVTQTPRYLIKTRGQQVTLSCSPISGHRSVSWYQQTPGQGLQFLFEYFSETQRNKGNFPGRFSGRQFSNSRSEMNVSTLELGDSALYLCASRASGRGATDTQYFGPGTRLTVL.

The chain recombines TRBV30 with TRBJ2-7, with D possibly matching TRBD1 (6 bases). Trimming left V 2 bases short and J 5 bases short, with 13 bases between. Germline-derived CDR1 and CDR2 are GTSNPN and SVGIG (reference sequence). There are 13 residues in the CDR3. The CDR3 bases are TGTGCCTGGAGTCAGGGGCTAGCAAACGAGCAGTACTTC. It specifies CAWSQGLANEQYF.